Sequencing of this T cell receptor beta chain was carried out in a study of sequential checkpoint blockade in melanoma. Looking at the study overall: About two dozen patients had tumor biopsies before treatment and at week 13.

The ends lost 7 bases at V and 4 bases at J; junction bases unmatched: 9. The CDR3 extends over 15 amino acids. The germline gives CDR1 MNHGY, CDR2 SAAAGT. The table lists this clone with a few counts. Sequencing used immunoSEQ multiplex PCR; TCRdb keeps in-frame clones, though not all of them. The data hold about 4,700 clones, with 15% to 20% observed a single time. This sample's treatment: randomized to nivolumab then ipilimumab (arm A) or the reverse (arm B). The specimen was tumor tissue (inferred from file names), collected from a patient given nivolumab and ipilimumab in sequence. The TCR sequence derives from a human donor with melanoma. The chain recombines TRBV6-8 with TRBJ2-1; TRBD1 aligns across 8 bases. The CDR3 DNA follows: TGTGCCAGCATAAGGACAGGGCGGTCATACAATGAGCAGTTCTTC. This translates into CASIRTGRSYNEQFF.